The clone carrying this T cell receptor beta chain was recorded at least ten times. Antigen: not known. Germline V gene sequence: CDR1 SGHAT, CDR2 FQDESV (reference sequence). This CDR3 has 12 amino acids. V gave up 5 bases and J gave up 12 bases, with 11 bases separating them. This specimen belongs to a study of T cells after yellow fever vaccination. Study overall: Fractions of low cell number were prepared using SMART-Seq v4 Ultra Low Input.

Study results and limitations: High-abundance clonotypes from the bulk population could contaminate FACS-sorted repertoires. Post-booster repertoires again held most primary-vaccination clones (about 96% CD4, over 80% CD8). Clonotypes found in both CD4 and CD8 compartments made up a small share.

TCRdb reanalysed the 5' RACE reads using MiXCR and keeps one entry per CDR3 protein. The sample has roughly 330,000 distinct CDR3 sequences, approximately 4% seen once. The material sequenced was PBMCs, taken 5 days after the yellow fever booster vaccination. The chain carries TRBV11-1 and TRBJ1-6; no clear D gene. The TCR sequence derives from a man aged 18 to 30 who received the YFV17D yellow fever vaccine. The CDR3 loop is CASSALRGPLHF. In nucleotides, the CDR3 is TGTGCCAGCAGCGCGCTCCGGGGACCCCTCCACTTT.